The 18 T cell receptor beta chains below all came from one sample that was sequenced in a study of post-analysis software for immune sequencing data. TCR beta libraries were prepared from cDNA with unique molecular identifiers. TCRdb used MiXCR to reprocess the PCR reads, holding one entry per CDR3 protein. The sample carries some 690,000 distinct CDR3 sequences, 25% to 30% recorded once. The antigens for these receptors are not known. General study findings and limits: TRBV5-6, TRBV5-1 and TRBV20-1 belonged to a set of a few TRBV segments that were more frequent in patients than controls.

Sequencing was carried out using blood. These receptors were taken from a girl between 10 and 17 years old with multiple sclerosis.

The rearrangement uses TRBV6-5 and TRBJ2-5, with 8 positions matching TRBD1. The germline V gene has CDR1 MNHEY and CDR2 SVGAGI. The ends lost 0 bases at V and 5 bases at J; junction bases unmatched: 8. The CDR3 runs to 16 residues. The CDR3, as DNA: TGTGCCAGCAGTTACTCTTTTCTACAGGGGGTGGAGACCCAGTACTTC. Protein product: CASSYSFLQGVETQYF.

The chain employs TRBV2 and TRBJ2-5; D uncertain. The CDR3 runs 13 residues. From germline, CDR1 is SNHLY and CDR2 FYNNEI. V was cut by 2 bases and J by 4 bases, with 8 bases left in between. DNA of the CDR3: TGTGCCAGCAGTGAAATCGTCCGAGAGACCCAGTACTTC. This sequence encodes CASSEIVRETQYF.

J is TRBJ2-7 and V is TRBV5-1, with D perhaps given as TRBD1 or TRBD2 (5 bases each). This CDR3 comprises 13 residues. Trimming took off 4 bases at V and 2 bases at J, with 10 bases between the two ends. CDR1 and CDR2 from the germline V gene are SGHRS and YFSETQ. CDR3 loop: CASSRDGTYEQYF. CDR3 nucleotide sequence: TGCGCCAGCAGCCGGGACGGAACCTACGAGCAGTACTTC.

This clonotype was counted only a few times. The rearrangement links TRBV13 to TRBJ2-2; 9 nucleotides align to TRBD1. J lost 6 bases, V lost 5 bases, and 7 bases had no gene match. This CDR3 spans 15 amino acids. CDR1 is PRHDT, CDR2 FYEKMQ, per germline (reference sequence). CDR3 region: CASSALGQGSGELFF. CDR3 bases: TGTGCCAGCAGCGCACTCGGACAGGGGTCCGGGGAGCTGTTTTTT.

J is TRBJ1-1 and V is TRBV20-1; D is undetermined. Germline loops: CDR1 DFQATT, CDR2 SNEGSKA (reference sequence). The ends were cut back, 3 bases at V and 1 base at J, with 12 bases in the middle. This CDR3 spans 14 amino acids. The CDR3 loop reads CSASHGWGNTEAFF. For the CDR3, the DNA is TGCAGTGCTAGCCATGGGTGGGGGAACACTGAAGCTTTCTTT.

This clonotype was counted between two and nine times. The V call is TRBV5-1, the J call TRBJ2-3; 9 bases are shared with TRBD2. The CDR3 has 17 residues. Germline lookup yields CDR1 SGHRS and CDR2 YFSETQ. The junction had 15 bases not matched to a gene; V was cut back by 6 bases and J by 4 bases. The CDR3 region is CASKTIPTSGQADTQYF. The CDR3 DNA is TGCGCCAGCAAAACTATCCCCACTAGCGGGCAGGCAGATACGCAGTATTTT.

There are a few counts of this clonotype. The chain uses TRBV2 and TRBJ2-1, with 8 bases identical to TRBD1. V shed 3 bases and J 7 bases; nucleotides not matched to a gene: 8. The CDR3 extends over 15 amino acids. Germline values: CDR1 SNHLY, CDR2 FYNNEI. CDR3 in amino acids: CASSEARGLGNEQFF. For the CDR3, the DNA is TGTGCCAGCAGTGAGGCCAGGGGGCTAGGGAATGAGCAGTTCTTC. The entire variable domain, with the rest obtained from reference TRBV2 and TRBJ2-1, is as follows: EPEVTQTPSHQVTQMGQEVILRCVPISNHLYFYWYRQILGQKVEFLVSFYNNEISEKSEIFDDQFSVERPDGSNFTLKIRSTKLEDSAMYFCASSEARGLGNEQFFGPGTRLTVL.

V gene TRBV5-1 combines with J gene TRBJ2-1, with a tentative D call TRBD1 (6 bases). CDR1 is SGHRS, CDR2 YFSETQ, per germline. The CDR3 contains 13 residues. Trimming shortened V by 4 bases and J by 6 bases, and 11 bases separated the two germline ends. CDR3 region: CASSHGQSNEQFF. The CDR3, as DNA: TGCGCCAGCAGCCATGGACAGTCCAATGAGCAGTTCTTC.

This chain's CDR3 is CAIVVDSGTEAFF. The CDR3 coding sequence is TGTGCCATCGTCGTCGACTCGGGGACTGAAGCTTTCTTT. The V call is TRBV10-3, the J call TRBJ1-1; D is undetermined. The CDR3 sequence is 13 residues long. Germline-derived CDR1 and CDR2 are ENHRY and SYGVKD. Trimming stripped 8 bases from V and 5 bases from J, with 15 bases between.

This clonotype was detected a few times. J is TRBJ2-1 and V is TRBV12-3 or TRBV12-4, with D possibly matching TRBD2 (5 bases). V was pared by 5 bases and J by 15 bases, with 14 bases between. The CDR3 contains 11 residues. CDR3 protein: CASSPGPGRFF. CDR3 DNA: TGTGCCAGCAGTCCGGGTCCTGGGAGGTTCTTC.

The sample holds a few counts of this clonotype. The chain combines TRBV7-9 with TRBJ2-7; possibly TRBD1 for D (6 bases). The CDR3 spans 15 residues. Germline V gene data show CDR1 as SEHNR and CDR2 as FQNEAQ (reference sequence). V lost 4 bases to trimming and J lost 6 bases, with 19 bases between them. The CDR3 here is CASSSRDTRAGEQYF. CDR3 DNA: TGTGCCAGCAGCTCCCGGGACACCAGGGCGGGCGAGCAGTACTTC.

The CDR3 sequence: CASSYREGHEKLFF. CDR3 in DNA: TGTGCCAGCAGCTACAGGGAAGGCCATGAAAAACTGTTTTTT. This chain links TRBV7-8 with TRBJ1-4, with a weak D call TRBD1 (6 bases). The CDR3 loop spans 14 amino acids. The germline gives CDR1 SGHVS, CDR2 FQNEAQ. Trimming shortened V by 4 bases and J by 6 bases, and 12 bases separated the two germline ends.

The chain combines TRBV11-2 with TRBJ1-2; a possible D gene is TRBD1 (6 bases). Germline V gene sequence: CDR1 SGHAT, CDR2 FQNNGV. This CDR3 spans 15 amino acids. V was pared by 2 bases and J by 8 bases, with 18 bases between. The CDR3 bases are TGTGCCAGCAGCTTATCCCCCGGGGGGGCGCTGGGCTACACCTTC. Residues: CASSLSPGGALGYTF.

This clonotype was detected many times. This chain joins TRBV7-8 and TRBJ2-7; D is undetermined. In germline, CDR1 is SGHVS, CDR2 FQNEAQ. V lost 3 bases and J lost 2, with 5 bases in between. The CDR3 sequence is 12 residues long. CDR3 amino acids: CASSFSTYEQYF. The CDR3 DNA follows: TGTGCCAGCAGCTTCAGCACCTACGAGCAGTACTTC.

This sequence joins TRBV9 and TRBJ1-1, with no clear D. Trimming stripped 0 bases from V and 0 bases from J, with 3 bases between. In germline, CDR1 is SGDLS, CDR2 YYNGEE. The CDR3 spans 13 residues. CDR3 nucleotide sequence: TGTGCCAGCAGCGTAGAATTGAACACTGAAGCTTTCTTT. Protein sequence: CASSVELNTEAFF.

This clonotype was observed a few times. The chain joins TRBV29-1 to TRBJ1-1; D is unresolved. With 1 base removed from V and 5 bases from J, the gap between germline ends came to 8 bases. Germline V lookup: CDR1 SQVTM, CDR2 ANQGSEA. CDR3 length: 12 amino acids. The CDR3 DNA reads TGCAGCGTTGAAGTGTTGCGGACTGAAGCTTTCTTT. This gives the protein CSVEVLRTEAFF.

This chain connects TRBV5-1 to TRBJ2-1; 7 positions match TRBD2. The CDR3 consists of 14 residues. The germline gives CDR1 SGHRS, CDR2 YFSETQ. The J segment lost 7 bases and the V segment lost 3 bases, leaving 7 bases of the junction unmatched. The CDR3 is CASSWGGEANEQFF. DNA of the CDR3: TGCGCCAGCAGCTGGGGGGGGGAGGCGAATGAGCAGTTCTTC.

The chain links TRBV28 to TRBJ2-5; TRBD2 matches at 14 bases. Germline V gives CDR1 MDHEN, CDR2 SYDVKM. Losses at the gene ends were 5 bases for V and 4 bases for J; bases not matched to a gene: 12. The CDR3 loop spans 18 amino acids. The DNA of the CDR3 is TGTGCCAGCAGTCCACTCCCCGGGACTAGCGGGAGCGTAGAGACCCAGTACTTC. This sequence encodes CASSPLPGTSGSVETQYF. Complete variable domain (other parts from reference TRBV28 and TRBJ2-5): DVKVTQSSRYLVKRTGEKVFLECVQDMDHENMFWYRQDPGLGLRLIYFSYDVKMKEKGDIPEGYSVSREKKERFSLILESASTNQTSMYLCASSPLPGTSGSVETQYFGPGTRLLVL.